Sequencing of this T cell receptor beta chain was carried out in a study of T cell responses to AZD1222 COVID-19 vaccine. Profiled with immunoSEQ multiplex PCR; TCRdb holds only in-frame clones, not every one. The sample gives about 200,000 clones, 90% to 95% of which show up once; about 3.5% is in the top ten. The sample holds a few counts of this clone. Second-dose recipients at about 4 or about 12 weeks were treated as one pooled group. The sample was peripheral blood, taken 28 days after the second AZD1222 dose. The receptor comes from an adult who received the AZD1222 COVID-19 vaccine.

The CDR3 loop is CASSQDHRASSYNSPLHF. Here the CDR3 DNA reads TGTGCCAGCAGCCAAGACCACAGGGCAAGCTCCTATAATTCACCCCTCCACTTT. The chain couples TRBV14 to TRBJ1-6, with a weak D call TRBD1 (6 bases). The CDR3 consists of 18 residues. V was cut by 0 bases and J by 0 bases, with 12 bases left in between. Germline loops: CDR1 SGHDN, CDR2 FVKESK.